Listed here are 19 T cell receptor beta chains from one sample, sequenced in a study of blood T cell repertoires in COVID-19. TCRdb's copy holds only in-frame clones and misses some; the assay was immunoSEQ multiplex PCR. Of more than 300,000 clones listed, roughly 91% are singletons. The sequencing sample was made of PBMCs or T cells enriched from blood (not recorded which). The receptor set was obtained from a woman aged 25 to 39 who had recovered from COVID-19.

This clone was counted once. The chain links TRBV6-5 to TRBJ2-7, with a possible D match to TRBD2 (6 bases). The CDR3 extends over 15 amino acids. Germline V CDR1 and CDR2: MNHEY, SVGAGI. The V end lost 7 bases, the J end lost 5 bases, and 21 bases lay between the germline ends. The CDR3 coding sequence is TGTGCCAGCACCCACCGGTGGAGGGACCGTGACGAGCAGTACTTC. It encodes CASTHRWRDRDEQYF.

The V gene is TRBV30, the J gene TRBJ2-1; tentative D call: TRBD2 (6 bases). The CDR3 is 17 residues long. Germline V gene lookup returns CDR1 GTSNPN and CDR2 SVGIG (reference sequence). V lost 1 base and J 5 bases, leaving 21 bases between the germline ends. CDR3 in amino acids: CAWSDDAGGVKNNEQFF. The DNA for the CDR3 is TGTGCCTGGAGTGATGATGCGGGCGGGGTTAAGAACAATGAGCAGTTCTTC.

This clone showed up just once. The chain has TRBV19 and TRBJ1-5, with D unclear. This CDR3 has 14 amino acids. Germline CDR1 LNHDA, CDR2 SQIVND (reference sequence). V was trimmed by 0 bases and J by 7 bases, leaving 10 bases between them. For the CDR3, the DNA is TGTGCCAGTAGTATAGAGGAGGGTTTGCAGCCCCAGCATTTT. Amino acid sequence: CASSIEEGLQPQHF.

The chain recombines TRBV7-3 with TRBJ2-3; D may be TRBD2 (5 bases). The ends were cut back, 4 bases at V and 3 bases at J, with 17 bases in the middle. Germline values: CDR1 SGHTA, CDR2 FQGTGA. The CDR3 length is 16 residues. CDR3 nucleotides: TGTGCCAGCAGCTCTGGACTGGTCGGAGTGACAGATACGCAGTATTTT. The encoded protein is CASSSGLVGVTDTQYF.

The chain recombines TRBV11-2 with TRBJ2-7, with 11 bases lining up with TRBD2. The CDR3 contains 16 residues. V lost 4 bases, J lost 1 base, and 6 bases stayed unmatched. Germline V CDR1 and CDR2: SGHAT, FQNNGV. DNA for the CDR3: TGTGCCAGCAGCTCCGTTACTAGCGGGGGATCCTACGAGCAGTACTTC. This codes for CASSSVTSGGSYEQYF.

This clone was seen only a few times. The V gene is TRBV4-2, the J gene TRBJ1-5; the D is unclear. The germline gives CDR1 LGHNA, CDR2 YNFKEQ. There are 15 residues in the CDR3. The germline V and J ends were trimmed by 5 bases and 0 bases, with 11 bases remaining between them. The CDR3 is CASSVSRYSNQPQHF. Written as DNA, the CDR3 is TGTGCCAGCAGCGTTAGCCGCTATAGCAATCAGCCCCAGCATTTT.

J is TRBJ1-2 and V is TRBV7-2; D remains ambiguous. V was clipped by 2 bases and J by 4 bases, with 8 bases between them. Germline-derived CDR1 and CDR2 are SGHTA and FQGNSA. There are 13 residues in the CDR3. The CDR3 DNA reads as TGTGCCAGCAGCTTAACAGCCCTCTATGGCTACACCTTC. This sequence encodes CASSLTALYGYTF.

V usage is TRBV7-9 and J usage is TRBJ2-1; perhaps TRBD2 as D (6 bases). V dropped 4 bases and J dropped 0 bases, with 13 bases sitting between them. This CDR3 spans 16 amino acids. The germline V gene encodes CDR1 SEHNR and CDR2 FQNEAQ (reference sequence). The DNA of the CDR3 is TGTGCCAGCAGCTACCTAGCGACTAGCTCCTACAATGAGCAGTTCTTC. Protein sequence: CASSYLATSSYNEQFF.

The rearrangement links TRBV7-9 to TRBJ1-4; weak D call: TRBD1 (5 bases). The V and J ends lost 2 bases and 6 bases respectively, with 10 bases between them. This CDR3 region has 14 residues. CDR1 and CDR2 from the germline V gene are SEHNR and FQNEAQ (reference sequence). The CDR3 DNA follows: TGTGCCAGCAGCTTAAGCCAGGGTTATGAAAAACTGTTTTTT. As protein: CASSLSQGYEKLFF.

This chain links TRBV28 with TRBJ2-2; TRBD1 is a possible D gene (6 bases). The length of the CDR3 is 14 residues. Germline V lookup: CDR1 MDHEN, CDR2 SYDVKM. The germline V and J ends were trimmed by 3 bases and 7 bases, with 12 bases remaining between them. CDR3 protein: CASSFLQGIGELFF. The CDR3 bases are TGTGCCAGCAGTTTCCTACAGGGTATCGGGGAGCTGTTTTTT.

This chain uses TRBV5-1 with TRBJ1-5; the D gene is possibly TRBD1 (5 bases). Trimming shortened V by 1 base and J by 4 bases, and 12 bases separated the two germline ends. The CDR3 is 15 residues long. Germline V lookup: CDR1 SGHRS, CDR2 YFSETQ. Written as DNA, the CDR3 is TGCGCCAGCAGCTTGTCAGACAGAACAAATCAGCCCCAGCATTTT. It encodes CASSLSDRTNQPQHF.

The chain employs TRBV30 and TRBJ2-7, with 10 bases aligning to TRBD2. Germline values: CDR1 GTSNPN, CDR2 SVGIG (reference sequence). This CDR3 region has 14 residues. V gave up 3 bases and J gave up 6 bases; unmatched junction bases: 8. The CDR3 nucleotides read TGTGCCTGGAGGGGTCTAGCGGGAGTCGGCGAGCAGTACTTC. It is translated as CAWRGLAGVGEQYF.

The chain employs TRBV6-5 and TRBJ1-2; D is perhaps TRBD1 (5 bases). The germline V and J ends were trimmed by 9 bases and 8 bases, with 22 bases remaining between them. Germline V CDR1 and CDR2: MNHEY, SVGAGI. The CDR3 runs to 14 residues. The CDR3 protein is CASKFWQGSYGYTF. The CDR3 bases are TGTGCCAGTAAGTTTTGGCAGGGAAGCTACGGCTACACCTTC.

The chain is built from TRBV9 and TRBJ1-2, with a weak D call TRBD1 (6 bases). Per the germline V gene, CDR1 is SGDLS and CDR2 is YYNGEE. This CDR3 is 15 amino acids long. Trimming took 4 bases from V and 4 from J, leaving 17 bases between them. CDR3 nucleotide sequence: TGTGCCAGCAGCACGACATCACAGGGATCCTATGGCTACACCTTC. It translates to CASSTTSQGSYGYTF. Looking up the rest from reference TRBV9 and TRBJ1-2 gives the full variable domain: DSGVTQTPKHLITATGQRVTLRCSPRSGDLSVYWYQQSLDQGLQFLIQYYNGEERAKGNILERFSAQQFPDLHSELNLSSLELGDSALYFCASSTTSQGSYGYTFGSGTRLTVV.

This clone was observed once. The rearrangement joins TRBV20-1 to TRBJ2-3; 8 positions agree with TRBD2. Per germline, CDR1 DFQATT and CDR2 SNEGSKA (reference sequence). The CDR3 spans 16 residues. V was pared by 3 bases and J by 2 bases, with 10 bases of the junction left unmatched. The CDR3 loop reads CSASRVAGGPTDTQYF. The CDR3, as DNA: TGCAGTGCTAGTAGGGTCGCGGGAGGCCCCACAGATACGCAGTATTTT.

This clone was recorded once. This chain connects TRBV19 to TRBJ2-7; tentatively, D is TRBD2 (6 bases). Germline V gives CDR1 LNHDA, CDR2 SQIVND (reference sequence). Trimming left V 5 bases short and J 4 bases short, with 18 bases between. There are 15 residues in the CDR3. This CDR3 is CASSVSGPRSYEQYF. For the CDR3, the DNA is TGTGCCAGTAGTGTCAGCGGGCCCCGGTCTTACGAGCAGTACTTC.

V and J are TRBV7-2 and TRBJ1-2, with D tentatively TRBD1 (5 bases). Germline CDR1 is SGHTA and CDR2 is FQGNSA. The V and J ends lost 5 bases and 5 bases respectively, with 6 bases between them. This CDR3 region has 11 residues. CDR3 sequence (DNA): TGTGCCAGCAGCACAGGTTATGGCTACACCTTC. Its translation: CASSTGYGYTF.

The DNA of the CDR3 is TGCGCCAGCAGCCAGGCATCGGGACTAGCTGACTACGAGCAGTACTTC. It specifies CASSQASGLADYEQYF. The chain couples TRBV5-1 to TRBJ2-7; 9 nucleotides match TRBD2. Germline V gene data show CDR1 as SGHRS and CDR2 as YFSETQ. Losses at the gene ends were 4 bases for V and 3 bases for J; bases not matched to a gene: 11. The CDR3 is made up of 16 amino acids.

The chain uses TRBV25-1 and TRBJ2-1; D might be TRBD2 (6 bases). Deletions cut 7 bases from V and 3 bases from J, with 25 bases between. The germline gives CDR1 MGHDK, CDR2 SYGVNS. The CDR3 has 18 amino acids. In DNA form, the CDR3 reads TGTGCCAGCACGGGTGAAGGGAGAAGACTGGACTACTACAATGAGCAGTTCTTC. Translated: CASTGEGRRLDYYNEQFF.